Following are 14 T cell receptor beta chains from one sample sequenced in a study of shared clonotypes between healthy human individuals. The method was immunoSEQ multiplex PCR; TCRdb's version includes in-frame clones alone and lacks a portion of them. Of roughly 1,000,000 clones listed, around 78% are singletons. The sequencing input was memory CD4+ T cells from PBMCs. The subset denotes: CD45RA-negative fraction. The receptors derive from a young man in good health. Some clones in this sample may be carry-over from other donors' samples.

This clone was seen a few times. The rearrangement uses TRBV11-3 and TRBJ2-1; 7 nucleotides match TRBD2. Germline assignment: CDR1 SGHNT and CDR2 YENEEA. The CDR3 covers 15 residues. With V trimmed by 0 bases and J by 6 bases, 5 bases remained unmatched. This chain's CDR3 is CASSLEAGKGNEQFF. Written as DNA, the CDR3 is TGTGCCAGCAGCTTAGAAGCGGGAAAGGGCAATGAGCAGTTCTTC.

This chain uses TRBV6-6 with TRBJ2-3; 7 nucleotides agree with TRBD1. This CDR3 is 14 amino acids long. Trimming cost V 0 bases and J 5 bases; bases outside gene matches: 2. Per germline, CDR1 MNHNY and CDR2 SVGAGI (reference sequence). CDR3 loop: CASSYSQGRDTQYF. CDR3 bases: TGTGCCAGCAGTTACTCACAGGGGAGAGATACGCAGTATTTT.

This clone was seen a single time. The identical CDR3 is also encoded by other nucleotide sequences in the sample. J is TRBJ2-1 and V is TRBV7-3; D gene ambiguous. CDR3 length: 15 residues. The V gene's germline CDR1 is SGHTA and CDR2 FQGTGA. V lost 2 bases, J lost 0 bases, and 8 bases lay in between. This chain's CDR3 is CASSLLQSSYNEQFF. CDR3 bases: TGTGCCAGCAGCTTACTTCAAAGCTCCTACAATGAGCAGTTCTTC.

V usage is TRBV18 and J usage is TRBJ2-2; 8 bases match TRBD1. The CDR3 loop spans 18 amino acids. Germline values: CDR1 KGHSH, CDR2 LQKENI. Trimming removed 0 bases from V and 6 bases from J; junction bases left unmatched: 12. CDR3 DNA: TGTGCCAGCTCACCACCGACAGGGGCCCAGGACCTCGCCGGGGAGCTGTTTTTT. It is translated as CASSPPTGAQDLAGELFF.

This clone was observed a handful of times. V and J are TRBV4-3 and TRBJ1-5, with 7 bases fitting TRBD1. J lost 2 bases, V lost 1 base, and 2 bases had no gene match. The length of the CDR3 is 15 residues. Germline V lookup: CDR1 LGHNA, CDR2 YSLEER. The CDR3 DNA is TGCGCCAGCAGCCAAGTAACAGGGGGCAATCAGCCCCAGCATTTT. It yields the protein CASSQVTGGNQPQHF.

In the case of this clone: A far larger clone is off by one base, so a read error is likely. The chain has TRBV5-4 and TRBJ2-5; 8 bases agree with TRBD1. The junction had 3 bases not matched to a gene; V was cut back by 4 bases and J by 1 base. Per the germline V gene, CDR1 is SGHNT and CDR2 is YYREEE (reference sequence). This CDR3 is built from 14 residues. The DNA of the CDR3 is TGTGCCAGCAGCATGGGACAGGCCCAAGAGACCCAGTACTTC. Its translation is CASSMGQAQETQYF.

This chain joins TRBV27 and TRBJ2-7, with D tentatively TRBD2 (7 bases). This CDR3 has 13 residues. Germline CDR1 MNHEY, CDR2 SMNVEV (reference sequence). V lost 3 bases and J lost 6, with 12 bases in between. CDR3 amino acids: CASSFGGLGEQYF. The CDR3 DNA is TGTGCCAGCAGTTTCGGGGGGCTGGGCGAGCAGTACTTC.

The rearrangement uses TRBV28 and TRBJ2-7; TRBD1 is a possible D gene (6 bases). CDR3 size: 15 residues. V lost 5 bases and J 0 bases, leaving 14 bases between the germline ends. Germline values: CDR1 MDHEN, CDR2 SYDVKM. The CDR3 coding sequence is TGTGCCAGCAGTCCTCGGACAGACTACTCCTACGAGCAGTACTTC. As protein: CASSPRTDYSYEQYF.

V gene TRBV6-1 combines with J gene TRBJ2-7; D possibly matches TRBD1 or TRBD2 (5 bases each). The CDR3 spans 15 residues. With 6 bases removed from V and 2 bases from J, the gap between germline ends came to 17 bases. Germline CDR1 is MNHNS and CDR2 is SASEGT. Here the CDR3 reads CASRDPGRGTYEQYF. CDR3 bases: TGTGCCAGCAGAGATCCGGGACGGGGAACCTACGAGCAGTACTTC.

The CDR3 reads CASSQQGQGGHQPQHF. DNA of the CDR3: TGCGCCAGCAGCCAGCAGGGACAGGGGGGACATCAGCCCCAGCATTTT. The chain employs TRBV4-1 and TRBJ1-5; 11 nucleotides line up with TRBD1. Germline assignment: CDR1 MGHRA and CDR2 YSYEKL. The trim removed 3 bases at V and 5 bases at J, leaving 6 bases unmatched. This CDR3 has 16 residues.

The rearrangement uses TRBV18 and TRBJ2-7, with 10 bases aligning to TRBD1. The length of the CDR3 is 15 residues. Germline values: CDR1 KGHSH, CDR2 LQKENI. Trimming cost V 4 bases and J 4 bases; bases outside gene matches: 7. In nucleotides, the CDR3 is TGTGCCAGCTCACTTGGACAGGGGGTTGGGTACGAGCAGTACTTC. It yields the protein CASSLGQGVGYEQYF.

This rearrangement joins TRBV25-1 to TRBJ2-5; D might be TRBD2 (6 bases). V was cut by 4 bases and J by 5 bases, with 8 bases left in between. The CDR3 is 12 amino acids. The germline gives CDR1 MGHDK, CDR2 SYGVNS. DNA of the CDR3: TGTGCCAGCAGTGTCCGGGGGGAGACCCAGTACTTC. Amino acids: CASSVRGETQYF.

The chain is built from TRBV2 and TRBJ1-2, with TRBD1 as a possible D gene (5 bases). Trimming removed 1 base at V and 4 bases at J, with 10 bases between. This CDR3 spans 14 amino acids. Germline V CDR1 and CDR2: SNHLY, FYNNEI. CDR3 loop: CASSEGGRVYGYTF. The CDR3 nucleotides are TGTGCCAGCAGTGAAGGGGGCAGAGTCTATGGCTACACCTTC.

The J gene is TRBJ1-1, the V gene TRBV2, with D perhaps matching TRBD1 (6 bases). Germline assignment: CDR1 SNHLY and CDR2 FYNNEI. V shed 1 base and J shed 7 bases, with 13 bases lying between them. The CDR3 has 14 residues. The CDR3 DNA follows: TGTGCCAGCAGTGAAGATGGGGGCCAGGATGAAGCTTTCTTT. Its protein product is CASSEDGGQDEAFF.